These 21 T cell receptor beta chains originate from one sample sequenced in a study of cytomegalovirus exposure and HLA in healthy donors. PCR primers comprised 60 Vbeta and 13 Jbeta primers. The repertoire was sequenced with immunoSEQ multiplex PCR; TCRdb's copy has only in-frame clones and lacks some. The data hold around 150,000 clones, with 65% to 85% observed a single time. Sequences were obtained from PBMCs. These receptors all come from a male donor in good health and CMV-seropositive.

The rearrangement joins TRBV27 to TRBJ1-1, with 7 bases that match TRBD1. Trimming took 5 bases from V and 3 from J; bases not matched to a gene: 3. CDR3 size: 13 residues. CDR1 MNHEY and CDR2 SMNVEV come from the germline V gene (reference sequence). CDR3 in amino acids: CASSVDRDTEAFF. CDR3 coding DNA: TGTGCCAGCAGTGTTGACAGGGACACTGAAGCTTTCTTT.

The chain couples TRBV13 to TRBJ2-3, with TRBD1 identical over 7 bases. CDR3 size: 15 residues. Germline lookup yields CDR1 PRHDT and CDR2 FYEKMQ (reference sequence). Trimming removed 3 bases from V and 4 bases from J; junction bases left unmatched: 7. CDR3 protein: CASSFRQGISDTQYF. As DNA, the CDR3 is TGTGCCAGCAGCTTCAGACAGGGCATCTCAGATACGCAGTATTTT.

The chain recombines TRBV7-9 with TRBJ2-1, with 14 nucleotides matching TRBD2. The CDR3 spans 15 residues. The germline gives CDR1 SEHNR, CDR2 FQNEAQ (reference sequence). V was pared by 5 bases and J by 6 bases, with 3 bases of the junction left unmatched. The CDR3 loop reads CASSAGLAGGNEQFF. The CDR3 DNA sequence: TGTGCCAGCAGCGCCGGACTAGCGGGAGGCAATGAGCAGTTCTTC.

This sequence joins TRBV5-4 and TRBJ2-7; tentative D call: TRBD1 (6 bases). This CDR3 is 15 amino acids long. Deletions cut 0 bases from V and 3 bases from J, with 13 bases between. Germline assignment: CDR1 SGHNT and CDR2 YYREEE (reference sequence). CDR3 amino acids: CASSLEIGQFYEQYF. The DNA for the CDR3 is TGTGCCAGCAGCTTGGAAATCGGACAGTTCTACGAGCAGTACTTC.

CDR3 sequence: CASSGDQPQHF. The CDR3, as DNA: TGTGCCAGTAGCGGGGATCAGCCCCAGCATTTT. V usage is TRBV19 and J usage is TRBJ1-5; D unresolved. The germline V gene has CDR1 LNHDA and CDR2 SQIVND (reference sequence). This CDR3 has 11 amino acids. V lost 6 bases and J lost 5, with 5 bases in between.

The rearrangement uses TRBV7-3 and TRBJ2-1; 16 nucleotides match TRBD2. Germline CDR1 and CDR2: SGHTA and FQGTGA. V gave up 5 bases and J gave up 11 bases; unmatched junction bases: 6. This CDR3 spans 15 amino acids. CDR3 in DNA: TGTGCCAGCAGCCTGGGACTAGCGGGAGGGATGCAGCAGTTCTTC. It translates to CASSLGLAGGMQQFF. Supplemented by reference TRBV7-3 and TRBJ2-1, the full variable domain reads GAGVSQTPSNKVTEKGKYVELRCDPISGHTALYWYRQSLGQGPEFLIYFQGTGAADDSGLPNDRFFAVRPEGSVSTLKIQRTERGDSAVYLCASSLGLAGGMQQFFGPGTRLTVL.

This chain joins TRBV28 and TRBJ1-2; the match to TRBD1 covers 7 bases. The germline V gene has CDR1 MDHEN and CDR2 SYDVKM. The CDR3 loop spans 15 amino acids. V trimming: 6 bases; J trimming: 1 base; junction bases outside the gene matches: 8. The CDR3 region is CASSRSGGNNYGYTF. The CDR3 nucleotides read TGTGCCAGCAGCCGATCAGGGGGTAATAACTATGGCTACACCTTC.

With respect to this clone: The sample has other DNA sequences that encode this CDR3 too. The gene calls are TRBV30 and TRBJ2-3, with D perhaps TRBD2 (5 bases). The germline V gene encodes CDR1 GTSNPN and CDR2 SVGIG (reference sequence). The CDR3 spans 12 residues. Trimming removed 2 bases at V and 2 bases at J, with 5 bases between. The CDR3 sequence is CAWSLATDTQYF. The CDR3 nucleotides read TGTGCCTGGAGTCTAGCCACAGATACGCAGTATTTT. Based on the CDR3 plus reference TRBV30 and TRBJ2-3, the full variable domain is SQTIHQWPATLVQPVGSPLSLECTVEGTSNPNLYWYRQAAGRGLQLLFYSVGIGQISSEVPQNLSASRPQDRQFILSSKKLLLSDSGFYLCAWSLATDTQYFGPGTRLTVL.

In this sample, this clone turned up a few times. The chain employs TRBV14 and TRBJ2-1; 7 bases line up with TRBD2. CDR3 length equals 18 residues. The germline CDR1 and CDR2 sequences are SGHDN and FVKESK. Trimming took 0 bases from V and 0 from J; bases not matched to a gene: 8. The CDR3 here is CASSQDPASGTSYNEQFF. The DNA of the CDR3 is TGTGCCAGCAGCCAAGATCCGGCTAGCGGAACCTCCTACAATGAGCAGTTCTTC.

The chain uses TRBV11-3 and TRBJ2-1; 9 positions match TRBD2. The J segment lost 9 bases and the V segment lost 5 bases, leaving 17 bases of the junction unmatched. Germline V CDR1 and CDR2: SGHNT, YENEEA. This CDR3 is built from 17 residues. The CDR3 loop is CASSHSGRRIDGGEQFF. Here the CDR3 DNA reads TGTGCCAGCAGCCACAGCGGGAGGAGAATAGACGGCGGTGAGCAGTTCTTC.

CDR3 loop: CASSLVSRGGEGYTF. The CDR3 region has the DNA TGCGCCAGCAGCTTGGTATCCAGGGGAGGGGAAGGCTACACCTTC. The chain carries TRBV5-1 and TRBJ1-2; D might be TRBD1 (6 bases). Trimming left V 0 bases short and J 8 bases short, with 17 bases between. The CDR3 runs to 15 residues. Germline CDR1 and CDR2: SGHRS and YFSETQ.

This clone has only one observation. This chain links TRBV4-2 with TRBJ1-5; no clear D. Germline V gene sequence: CDR1 LGHNA, CDR2 YNFKEQ. Trimming shortened V by 3 bases and J by 2 bases, and 14 bases separated the two germline ends. This CDR3 is 16 amino acids long. The CDR3 sequence: CASSHLEGLGNQPQHF. In nucleotides, the CDR3 is TGTGCCAGCAGCCATTTAGAGGGTCTTGGCAATCAGCCCCAGCATTTT.

This sequence joins TRBV15 and TRBJ2-3; TRBD2 aligns across 7 bases. V was pared by 0 bases and J by 0 bases, with 6 bases of the junction left unmatched. CDR1 is LNHNV, CDR2 YYDKDF, per germline (reference sequence). The CDR3 covers 17 residues. CDR3 region: CATSRDLASGSTDTQYF. The CDR3 bases are TGTGCCACCAGCAGAGATCTCGCTAGCGGTAGCACAGATACGCAGTATTTT. The full variable domain, with the rest looked up from reference TRBV15 and TRBJ2-3, is DAMVIQNPRYQVTQFGKPVTLSCSQTLNHNVMYWYQQKSSQAPKLLFHYYDKDFNNEADTPDNFQSRRPNTSFCFLDIRSPGLGDTAMYLCATSRDLASGSTDTQYFGPGTRLTVL.

The chain combines TRBV5-1 with TRBJ2-5; a weak D match, TRBD2 (5 bases). The V end lost 5 bases, the J end lost 1 base, and 15 bases lay between the germline ends. CDR1 is SGHRS, CDR2 YFSETQ, per germline. CDR3 length: 15 residues. The CDR3 loop reads CASSPRSGIQETQYF. Written as DNA, the CDR3 is TGCGCCAGCAGTCCGCGGTCCGGGATCCAAGAGACCCAGTACTTC.

The chain links TRBV4-3 to TRBJ2-1; TRBD2 matches 9 bases. This CDR3 region has 15 residues. Germline V gene sequence: CDR1 LGHNA, CDR2 YSLEER. After removal of 1 base from V and 9 bases from J, the junction contained 7 bases not matched to a gene. The CDR3 region has the DNA TGCGCCAGCAGCCAAGGGGCGGGAGGGCCAGGTGAGCAGTTCTTC. As protein: CASSQGAGGPGEQFF.

Regarding this clone: A read error may account for a junction end that differs from germline. V is TRBV25-1 and J is TRBJ2-1, with no clear D. The V gene's germline CDR1 is MGHDK and CDR2 SYGVNS. The CDR3 totals 13 residues. In DNA form, the CDR3 reads TGTGCCAGCAGTCAATCCCTAGATGTCGAAACGATCTTC. Protein sequence: CASSQSLDVETIF.

This clone was seen only once. V and J are TRBV11-2 and TRBJ2-5; possibly TRBD2 for D (6 bases). The CDR3 length is 11 residues. V gave up 5 bases and J gave up 11 bases, with 12 bases separating them. CDR1 and CDR2 from the germline V gene are SGHAT and FQNNGV. CDR3 loop: CASSRESEQYF. CDR3 nucleotide sequence: TGTGCCAGCAGCCGGGAGAGTGAGCAGTACTTC.

This chain links TRBV6-5 with TRBJ2-7, with 8 bases lining up with TRBD1. Germline CDR1 reads MNHEY; CDR2 reads SVGAGI. This CDR3 is 13 amino acids long. The ends lost 8 bases at V and 7 bases at J; junction bases unmatched: 10. The CDR3 loop reads CASRLDRVREQYF. Written as DNA, the CDR3 is TGTGCCAGCCGATTGGACAGGGTGCGGGAGCAGTACTTC.

This clone has only a few counts. The chain employs TRBV28 and TRBJ1-2; 7 bases map to TRBD1. The germline gives CDR1 MDHEN, CDR2 SYDVKM. Unmatched junction bases numbered 12, after V lost 3 bases and J lost 8 bases. This CDR3 has 15 amino acids. The CDR3 DNA follows: TGTGCCAGCAGTTTGACAGGGCGGGCCGGAGAGGGCTACACCTTC. Amino acids: CASSLTGRAGEGYTF.

This chain joins TRBV7-9 and TRBJ1-2, with 10 bases aligning to TRBD1. This CDR3 is built from 14 residues. Per germline, CDR1 SEHNR and CDR2 FQNEAQ (reference sequence). V was clipped by 1 base and J by 10 bases; unmatched bases: 6. CDR3 residues: CASSLGLGTGDYTF. CDR3 DNA sequence: TGTGCCAGCAGCTTAGGTCTCGGGACAGGGGACTACACCTTC.

This clone was observed a few times. V and J are TRBV9 and TRBJ2-7; 8 bases map to TRBD1. Germline trimming cut 4 bases from V and 0 bases from J; bases unmatched to any gene: 9. The V gene's germline CDR1 is SGDLS and CDR2 YYNGEE. The CDR3 runs 16 residues. The CDR3 coding sequence is TGTGCCAGCAGCCCCCGCTCAGGGGGCACCTCCTACGAGCAGTACTTC. It translates to CASSPRSGGTSYEQYF.